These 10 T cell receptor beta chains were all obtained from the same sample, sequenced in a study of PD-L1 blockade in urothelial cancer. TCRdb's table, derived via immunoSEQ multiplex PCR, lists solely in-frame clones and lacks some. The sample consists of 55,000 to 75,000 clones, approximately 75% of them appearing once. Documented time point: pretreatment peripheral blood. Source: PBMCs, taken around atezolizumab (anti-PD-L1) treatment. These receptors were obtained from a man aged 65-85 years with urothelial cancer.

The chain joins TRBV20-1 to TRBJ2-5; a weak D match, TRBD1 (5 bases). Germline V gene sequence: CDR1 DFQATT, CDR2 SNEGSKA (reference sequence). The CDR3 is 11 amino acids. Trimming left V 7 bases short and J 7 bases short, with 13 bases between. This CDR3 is CSGKGIGTQYF. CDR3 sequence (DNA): TGCAGTGGTAAGGGGATCGGGACCCAGTACTTC.

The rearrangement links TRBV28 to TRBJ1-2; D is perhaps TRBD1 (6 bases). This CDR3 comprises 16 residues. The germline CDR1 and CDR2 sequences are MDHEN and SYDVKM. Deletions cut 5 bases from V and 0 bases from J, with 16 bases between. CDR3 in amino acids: CASSPPRQAPNYGYTF. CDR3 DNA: TGTGCCAGCAGTCCACCTAGACAGGCGCCTAACTATGGCTACACCTTC.

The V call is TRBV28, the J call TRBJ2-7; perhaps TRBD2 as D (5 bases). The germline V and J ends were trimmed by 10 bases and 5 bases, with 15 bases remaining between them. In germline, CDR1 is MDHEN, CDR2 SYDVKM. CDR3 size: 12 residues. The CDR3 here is CATRGIRNEQYF. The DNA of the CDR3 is TGTGCCACCCGGGGAATAAGGAACGAGCAGTACTTC.

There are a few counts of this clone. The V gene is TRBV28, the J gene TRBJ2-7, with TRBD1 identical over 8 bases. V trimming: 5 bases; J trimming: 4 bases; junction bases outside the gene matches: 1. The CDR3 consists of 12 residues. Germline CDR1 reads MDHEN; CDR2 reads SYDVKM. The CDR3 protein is CASSTGGYEQYF. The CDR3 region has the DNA TGTGCCAGCAGTACAGGGGGGTACGAGCAGTACTTC.

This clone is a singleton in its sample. CDR3 protein: CASSLTVALNNEQFF. The CDR3 DNA sequence: TGCGCCAGCAGTCTGACAGTAGCATTAAACAATGAGCAGTTCTTC. The genes are TRBV5-1 and TRBJ2-1; TRBD1 might be the D (5 bases). The CDR3 is made up of 15 amino acids. Germline CDR1 SGHRS, CDR2 YFSETQ. V lost 5 bases to trimming and J lost 5 bases, with 17 bases between them.

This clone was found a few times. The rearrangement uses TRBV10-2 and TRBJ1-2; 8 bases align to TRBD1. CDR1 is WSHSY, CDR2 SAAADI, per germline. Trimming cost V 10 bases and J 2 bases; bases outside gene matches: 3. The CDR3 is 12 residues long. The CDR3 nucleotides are TGCGCCATCAGGACAGGGAACTATGGCTACACCTTC. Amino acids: CAIRTGNYGYTF.

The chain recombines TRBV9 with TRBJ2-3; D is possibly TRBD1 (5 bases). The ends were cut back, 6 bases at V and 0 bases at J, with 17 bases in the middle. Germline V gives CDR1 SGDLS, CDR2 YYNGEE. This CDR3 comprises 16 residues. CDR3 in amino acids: CASNADLGQSTDTQYF. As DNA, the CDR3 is TGTGCCAGCAACGCTGATTTAGGACAAAGCACAGATACGCAGTATTTT.

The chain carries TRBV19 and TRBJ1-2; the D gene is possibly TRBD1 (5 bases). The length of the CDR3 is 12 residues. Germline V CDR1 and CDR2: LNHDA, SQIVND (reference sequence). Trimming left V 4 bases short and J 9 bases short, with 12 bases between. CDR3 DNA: TGTGCCAGTAGTAACGCAGGGTTGAGCTACACCTTC. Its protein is CASSNAGLSYTF.

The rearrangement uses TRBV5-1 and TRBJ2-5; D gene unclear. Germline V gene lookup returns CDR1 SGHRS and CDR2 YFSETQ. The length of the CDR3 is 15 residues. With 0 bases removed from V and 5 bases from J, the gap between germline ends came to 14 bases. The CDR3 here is CASSLAASSGETQYF. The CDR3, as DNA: TGCGCCAGCAGCTTGGCGGCCTCGTCCGGGGAGACCCAGTACTTC.

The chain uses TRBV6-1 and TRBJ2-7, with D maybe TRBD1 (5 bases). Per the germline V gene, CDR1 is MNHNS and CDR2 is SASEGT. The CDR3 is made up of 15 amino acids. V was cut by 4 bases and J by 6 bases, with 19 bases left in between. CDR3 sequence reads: CASSAVGALLGEQYF. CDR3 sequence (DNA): TGTGCCAGCAGTGCAGTAGGGGCGCTGCTGGGCGAGCAGTACTTC.